The entry below describes one TCR beta chain. Its antigen is not yet known. The record has no base qualities; no much larger clone is one base away. One collaborating source in Seattle enrolled patients while the patients were actively infected and followed the patients over time throughout the course of disease. Whole blood was collected in K2EDTA tubes by collaborating institutions according to the institutions' own protocols. Collaborator samples were shipped for TCRbeta analysis as frozen whole blood, isolated PBMCs, or DNA extracted from either sample type. The immunoSEQ Assay, a bias-controlled multiplex PCR, was used to amplify TCRbeta CDR3 regions from genomic DNA. Per the source publication's procedure: Within the assay, amplification of reference gene primers was used to estimate how many nucleated cells each sample contained. To quantify the absolute abundance of each unique TCRbeta CDR3 rearrangement, sequence reads were collapsed and filtered. For each sample, productive Simpson clonality was calculated as the square root of Simpson's diversity index across productive rearrangements. TCRdb mirrors the immuneACCESS table, restricted to in-frame sequences. Some clones are absent from its copies; in checked studies, under half trace to an unresolved V gene, and the reason for the others is unknown. The DNA was the basis for D and trimming; V, J and clone size are from that table. Present in this sample are around 160,000 clones, roughly nine tenths of which were seen just once. The top ten constitute 13% of the sample.

This sample is part of a study of blood T cell repertoires in COVID-19 (dated by TCRdb to the early 2020s). With regard to the full study: Collaborator samples came from the United States, Italy and Spain and covered acute and convalescent phases of COVID-19. The material from the prospective study consisted of cDNA or gDNA derived from T cells, B-cell-depleted T cells, or PBMCs. The dataset comprised deeply sampled blood TCRbeta repertoires from subjects exposed to, actively infected with, or recovered from COVID-19. The repertoires were released in a freely available public database intended as a resource for research on the immune response to SARS-CoV-2. The samples were drawn from two sources: the first 160 participants of the ongoing ImmuneRACE study, and fewer than 1,500 subjects contributed by 6 global collaborators. Nearly every sample came with metadata listing a de-identified subject ID, COVID-19 status, age in years and sex. Where available, HLA class I and class II types were obtained from metadata supplied by the sample provider rather than from assay-based typing. The study at large found these results: Clinical and demographic metadata were provided uncurated, with the amount varying by source and participant.

Unmatched junction bases come to 5, with V trimmed by 7 bases and J by 6 bases. Inclusive of the bounding cysteine and phenylalanine, the CDR3 is 13 residues long. Only the CDR3 region is kept as DNA, spanning 39 bases read in frame from base 1. The rearrangement joined TRBV12-3 or TRBV12-4 to TRBJ2-2; 7 nucleotides in the junction match TRBD2. The sample comprised peripheral blood. This TCR was recovered from a man younger than 30 with COVID-19, enrolled during active disease. The nucleotide sequence reads as follows: TGTGCCAGCAAGCGGGGCAGGGCCGGGGAGCTGTTTTTT. This codes for CASKRGRAGELFF.